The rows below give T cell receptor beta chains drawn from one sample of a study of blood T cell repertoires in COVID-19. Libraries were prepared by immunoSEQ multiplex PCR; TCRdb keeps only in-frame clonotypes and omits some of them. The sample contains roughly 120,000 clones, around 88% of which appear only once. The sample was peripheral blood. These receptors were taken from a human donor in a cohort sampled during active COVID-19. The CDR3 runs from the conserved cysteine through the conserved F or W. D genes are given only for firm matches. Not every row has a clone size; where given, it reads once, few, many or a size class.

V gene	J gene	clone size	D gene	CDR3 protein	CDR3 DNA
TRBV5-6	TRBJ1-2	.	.	CASSSQAHYGYTF	TGTGCCAGCAGCTCACAGGCGCACTATGGCTACACCTTC
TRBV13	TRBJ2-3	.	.	CASSSPDRVRTDTQYF	TGTGCCAGCAGCTCCCCAGACAGAGTCCGCACAGATACGCAGTATTTT
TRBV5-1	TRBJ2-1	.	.	CASSLSGASYNEQFF	TGCGCCAGCAGCTTGTCGGGTGCCTCCTACAATGAGCAGTTCTTC
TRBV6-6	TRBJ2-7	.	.	CASSYREAGREQYF	TGTGCCAGCAGTTACAGGGAGGCCGGTCGGGAGCAGTACTTC
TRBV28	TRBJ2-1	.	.	CASTYLGGVGYNEQFF	TGTGCCAGCACTTACCTGGGAGGAGTAGGCTACAATGAGCAGTTCTTC
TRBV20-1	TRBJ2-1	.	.	CSATRDSEQFF	TGCAGTGCTACTCGGGACTCCGAGCAGTTCTTC
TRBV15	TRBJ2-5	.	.	CATSSRGGVQETQYF	TGTGCCACCAGCAGTAGGGGGGGCGTTCAAGAGACCCAGTACTTC
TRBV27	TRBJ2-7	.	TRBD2	CASRKSSGTYEQYF	TGTGCCAGCCGCAAAAGTAGCGGGACCTACGAGCAGTACTTC
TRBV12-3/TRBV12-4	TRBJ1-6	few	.	CASSLGAEALHF	TGTGCCAGCAGTTTAGGGGCGGAGGCCCTCCACTTT
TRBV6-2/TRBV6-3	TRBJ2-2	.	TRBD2	CASSYPVAGVTGELFF	TGTGCCAGCAGTTACCCGGTAGCGGGTGTCACCGGGGAGCTGTTTTTT
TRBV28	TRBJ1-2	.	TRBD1	CASSSGTGITWGGYTF	TGTGCCAGCAGTTCCGGGACAGGGATTACCTGGGGTGGCTACACCTTC